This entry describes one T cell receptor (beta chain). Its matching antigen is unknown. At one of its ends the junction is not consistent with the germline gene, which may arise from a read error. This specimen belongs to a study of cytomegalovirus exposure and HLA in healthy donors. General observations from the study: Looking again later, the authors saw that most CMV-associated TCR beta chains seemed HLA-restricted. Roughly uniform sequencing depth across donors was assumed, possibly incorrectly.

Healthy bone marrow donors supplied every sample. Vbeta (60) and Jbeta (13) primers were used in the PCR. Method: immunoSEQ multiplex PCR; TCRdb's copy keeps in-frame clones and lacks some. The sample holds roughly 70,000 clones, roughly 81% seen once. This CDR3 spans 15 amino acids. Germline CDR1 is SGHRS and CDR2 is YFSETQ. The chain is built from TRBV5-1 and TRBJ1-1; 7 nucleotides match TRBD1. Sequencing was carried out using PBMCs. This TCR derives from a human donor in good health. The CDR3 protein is CVSSSSTGVNTEAFF. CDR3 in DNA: TGCGTCAGCAGCAGCTCTACAGGGGTGAACACTGAAGCTTTCTTT.